This T cell receptor (beta chain) was sequenced for a study of PD-1 blockade in mismatch repair-deficient tumors. Here immunoSEQ multiplex PCR was the method, and the copy in TCRdb shows in-frame clones only, minus some. This sample has roughly 53,000 clones, with around four fifths found just once. Every patient had mismatch repair deficiency by PCR or immunohistochemistry. Trimming cost V 5 bases and J 2 bases, with 14 bases left between them. The germline V gene encodes CDR1 SGHTA and CDR2 FQGTGA. The CDR3 has 15 residues. The rearrangement links TRBV7-3 to TRBJ2-3, with D uncertain. The TCR originated in an adult with mismatch repair-deficient cancer. The input for sequencing was peripheral blood, taken 4 weeks after starting pembrolizumab. CDR3 sequence: CASSPARTPTDTQYF. CDR3 DNA: TGTGCCAGCAGCCCGGCGAGGACCCCCACAGATACGCAGTATTTT.